The next 4 T cell receptor beta chains were all read from a single sample in a study of cytomegalovirus exposure and HLA in healthy donors. PCR used 60 Vbeta primers and 13 Jbeta primers. The data were produced by immunoSEQ multiplex PCR, yet TCRdb's version contains in-frame clones alone and is incomplete. The table counts approximately 79,000 clones; less than 6% lies in the top ten. Sequenced sample: PBMCs. The source is a man aged 40-49 years in good health and CMV-seronegative.

The V call is TRBV5-8, the J call TRBJ2-1; D possibly corresponds to TRBD2 (7 bases). The V end lost 0 bases, the J end lost 1 base, and 14 bases lay between the germline ends. Germline V gives CDR1 SGHTS, CDR2 YDEGEE. This CDR3 region has 17 residues. The CDR3 protein is CASSLARGAGSYNEQFF. Written as DNA, the CDR3 is TGTGCCAGCAGCTTGGCCCGGGGGGCCGGATCCTACAATGAGCAGTTCTTC. The complete variable domain, with remaining parts taken from reference TRBV5-8 and TRBJ2-1, reads EAGVTQSPTHLIKTRGQQATLRCSPISGHTSVYWYQQALGLGLQFLLWYDEGEERNRGNFPPRFSGRQFPNYSSELNVNALELEDSALYLCASSLARGAGSYNEQFFGPGTRLTVL.

The chain links TRBV6-4 to TRBJ2-2; 7 bases align to TRBD2. CDR3 size: 14 residues. Germline V lookup: CDR1 MRHNA, CDR2 SNTAGT. After removal of 6 bases from V and 6 bases from J, the junction contained 7 bases not matched to a gene. CDR3 loop: CASRSGGGAGELFF. The CDR3 region has the DNA TGTGCCAGCAGAAGCGGTGGGGGGGCCGGGGAGCTGTTTTTT.

The CDR3 spells CATSTLDSIHHF. CDR3 bases: TGTGCCACCAGCACCCTGGACAGTATTCACCACTTT. The V gene is TRBV15, the J gene TRBJ1-6; tentatively, D is TRBD1 (6 bases). The CDR3 is made up of 12 amino acids. CDR1 and CDR2 (germline): LNHNV, YYDKDF (reference sequence). V lost 4 bases, J lost 18 bases, and 16 bases lay in between.

This chain links TRBV4-3 with TRBJ1-2; D possibly corresponds to TRBD1 (5 bases). Germline loops: CDR1 LGHNA, CDR2 YSLEER. There are 15 residues in the CDR3. Trimming left V 1 base short and J 0 bases short, with 9 bases between. As DNA, the CDR3 is TGCGCCAGCAGCCAAGGACAGTATGCTAACTATGGCTACACCTTC. Translated: CASSQGQYANYGYTF.